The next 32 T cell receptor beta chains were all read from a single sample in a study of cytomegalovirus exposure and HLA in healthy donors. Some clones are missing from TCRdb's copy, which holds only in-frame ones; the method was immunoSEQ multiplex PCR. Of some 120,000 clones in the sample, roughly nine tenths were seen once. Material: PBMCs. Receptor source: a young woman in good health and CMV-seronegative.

The CDR3 nucleotides are TGTGCCAGCAGCTTACAGGGATTCTACGAGCAGTACGTC. Translated, it gives CASSLQGFYEQYV. The rearrangement links TRBV28 to TRBJ2-7, with a tentative D call TRBD1 (6 bases). Trimming stripped 6 bases from V and 3 bases from J, with 12 bases between. The CDR3 sequence is 13 residues long. Germline values: CDR1 MDHEN, CDR2 SYDVKM.

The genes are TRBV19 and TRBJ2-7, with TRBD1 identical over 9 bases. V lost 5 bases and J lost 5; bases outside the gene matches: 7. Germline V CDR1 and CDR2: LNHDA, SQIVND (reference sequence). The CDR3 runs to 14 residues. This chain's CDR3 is CASSPGQGSHEQYF. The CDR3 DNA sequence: TGTGCCAGTAGTCCGGGACAGGGTTCCCACGAGCAGTACTTC.

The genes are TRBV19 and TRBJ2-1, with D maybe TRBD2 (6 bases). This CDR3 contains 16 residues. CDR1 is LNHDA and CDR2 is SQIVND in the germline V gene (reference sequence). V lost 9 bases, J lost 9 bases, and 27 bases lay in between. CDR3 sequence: CASRYGAMRGRGEQFF. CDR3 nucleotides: TGTGCCAGCCGATATGGTGCCATGCGGGGTCGCGGTGAGCAGTTCTTC.

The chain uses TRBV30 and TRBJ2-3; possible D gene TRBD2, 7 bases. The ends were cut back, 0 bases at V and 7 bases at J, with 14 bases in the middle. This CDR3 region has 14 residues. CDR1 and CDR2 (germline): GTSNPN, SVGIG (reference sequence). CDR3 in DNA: TGTGCCTGGAGTGTAACGGGGGGCCCGAATACGCAGTATTTT. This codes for CAWSVTGGPNTQYF.

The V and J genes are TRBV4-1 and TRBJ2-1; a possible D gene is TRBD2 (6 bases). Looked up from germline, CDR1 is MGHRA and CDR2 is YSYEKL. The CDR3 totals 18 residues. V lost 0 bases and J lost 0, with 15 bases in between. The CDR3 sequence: CASSQDTLGRSSYNEQFF. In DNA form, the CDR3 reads TGCGCCAGCAGCCAAGACACACTCGGGAGAAGCTCCTACAATGAGCAGTTCTTC.

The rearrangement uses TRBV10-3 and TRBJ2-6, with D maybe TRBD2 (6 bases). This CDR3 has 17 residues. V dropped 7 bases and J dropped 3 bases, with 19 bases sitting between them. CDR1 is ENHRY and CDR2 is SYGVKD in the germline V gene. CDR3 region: CAITPGEGRDGANVLTF. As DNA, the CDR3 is TGTGCCATCACTCCGGGAGAAGGCCGGGATGGGGCCAACGTCCTGACTTTC.

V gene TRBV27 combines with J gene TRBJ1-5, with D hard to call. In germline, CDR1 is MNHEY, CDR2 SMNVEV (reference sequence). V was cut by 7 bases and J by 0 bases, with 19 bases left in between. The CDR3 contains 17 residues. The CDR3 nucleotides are TGTGCCAGCACCTTCCACGGGGTCGGTTATAGCAATCAGCCCCAGCATTTT. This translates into CASTFHGVGYSNQPQHF.

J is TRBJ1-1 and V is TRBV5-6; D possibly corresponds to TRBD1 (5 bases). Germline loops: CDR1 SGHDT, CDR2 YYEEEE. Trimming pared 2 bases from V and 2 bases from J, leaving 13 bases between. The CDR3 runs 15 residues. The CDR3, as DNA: TGTGCCAGCAGCTTCAAAACAGGCCCCAACACTGAAGCTTTCTTT. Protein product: CASSFKTGPNTEAFF.

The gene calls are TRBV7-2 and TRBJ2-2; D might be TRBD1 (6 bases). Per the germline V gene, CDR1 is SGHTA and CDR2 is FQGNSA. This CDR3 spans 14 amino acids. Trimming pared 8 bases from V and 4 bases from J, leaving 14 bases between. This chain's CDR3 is CASALQGITGELFF. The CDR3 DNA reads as TGTGCCAGCGCATTACAGGGTATCACCGGGGAGCTGTTTTTT.

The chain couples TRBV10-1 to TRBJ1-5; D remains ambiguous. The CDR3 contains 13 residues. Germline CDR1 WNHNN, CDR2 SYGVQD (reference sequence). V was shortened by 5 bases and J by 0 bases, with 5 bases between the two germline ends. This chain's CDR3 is CASSPYSNQPQHF. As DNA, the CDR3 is TGCGCCAGCAGTCCGTATAGCAATCAGCCCCAGCATTTT.

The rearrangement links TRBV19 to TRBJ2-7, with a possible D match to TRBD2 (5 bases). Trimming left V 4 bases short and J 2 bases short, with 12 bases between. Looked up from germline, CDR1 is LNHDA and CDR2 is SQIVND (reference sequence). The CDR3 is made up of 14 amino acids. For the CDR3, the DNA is TGTGCCAGTAGTAGGGAGTTTGGCCCCTACGAGCAGTACTTC. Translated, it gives CASSREFGPYEQYF. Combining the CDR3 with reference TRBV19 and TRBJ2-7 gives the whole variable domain DGGITQSPKYLFRKEGQNVTLSCEQNLNHDAMYWYRQDPGQGLRLIYYSQIVNDFQKGDIAEGYSVSREKKESFPLTVTSAQKNPTAFYLCASSREFGPYEQYFGPGTRLTVT.

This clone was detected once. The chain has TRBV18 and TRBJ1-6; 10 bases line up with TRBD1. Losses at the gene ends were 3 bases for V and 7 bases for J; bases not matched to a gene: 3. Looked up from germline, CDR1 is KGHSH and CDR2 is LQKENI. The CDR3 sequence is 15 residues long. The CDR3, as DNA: TGTGCCAGCTCACCCGGGACAGGGGCGAATTCACCCCTCCACTTT. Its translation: CASSPGTGANSPLHF. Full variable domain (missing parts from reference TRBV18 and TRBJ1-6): NAGVMQNPRHLVRRRGQEARLRCSPMKGHSHVYWYRQLPEEGLKFMVYLQKENIIDESGMPKERFSAEFPKEGPSILRIQQVVRGDSAAYFCASSPGTGANSPLHFGNGTRLTVT.

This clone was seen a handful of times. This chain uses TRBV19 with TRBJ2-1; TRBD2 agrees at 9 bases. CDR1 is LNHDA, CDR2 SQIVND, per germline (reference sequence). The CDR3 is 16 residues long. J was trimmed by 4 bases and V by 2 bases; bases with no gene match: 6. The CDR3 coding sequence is TGTGCCAGTAGTATAAGTAGCGGGGGTCCATACAATGAGCAGTTCTTC. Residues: CASSISSGGPYNEQFF. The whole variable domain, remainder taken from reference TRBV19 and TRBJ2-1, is DGGITQSPKYLFRKEGQNVTLSCEQNLNHDAMYWYRQDPGQGLRLIYYSQIVNDFQKGDIAEGYSVSREKKESFPLTVTSAQKNPTAFYLCASSISSGGPYNEQFFGPGTRLTVL.

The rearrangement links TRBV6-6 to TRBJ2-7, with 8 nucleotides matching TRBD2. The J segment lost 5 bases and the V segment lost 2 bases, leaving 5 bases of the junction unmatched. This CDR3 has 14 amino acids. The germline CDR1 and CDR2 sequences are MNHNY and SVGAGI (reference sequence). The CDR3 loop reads CASSYGTRWNEQYF. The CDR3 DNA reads TGTGCCAGCAGTTACGGGACTAGATGGAACGAGCAGTACTTC.

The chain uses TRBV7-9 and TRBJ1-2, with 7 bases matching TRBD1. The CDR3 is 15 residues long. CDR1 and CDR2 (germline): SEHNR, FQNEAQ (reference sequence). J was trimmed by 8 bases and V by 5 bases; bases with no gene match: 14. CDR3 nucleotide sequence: TGTGCCAGCAGCCAATCCAGGGGGTCCGGATACGGCTACACCTTC. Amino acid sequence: CASSQSRGSGYGYTF.

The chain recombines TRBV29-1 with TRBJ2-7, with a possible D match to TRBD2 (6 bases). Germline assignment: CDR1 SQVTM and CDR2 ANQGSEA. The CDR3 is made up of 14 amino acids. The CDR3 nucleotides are TGCACCGTCCTACTAGGGGACGGGGGAACGGAGCAGTACTTC. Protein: CTVLLGDGGTEQYF.

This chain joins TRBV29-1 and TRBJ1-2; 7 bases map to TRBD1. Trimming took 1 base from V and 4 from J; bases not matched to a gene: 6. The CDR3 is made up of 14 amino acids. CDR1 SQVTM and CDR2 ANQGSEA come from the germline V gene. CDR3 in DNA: TGCAGCGTTGAAGCCGCAGGGGGGACCTATGGCTACACCTTC. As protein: CSVEAAGGTYGYTF. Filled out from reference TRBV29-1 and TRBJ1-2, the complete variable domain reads SAVISQKPSRDICQRGTSLTIQCQVDSQVTMMFWYRQQPGQSLTLIATANQGSEATYESGFVIDKFPISRPNLTFSTLTVSNMSPEDSSIYLCSVEAAGGTYGYTFGSGTRLTVV.

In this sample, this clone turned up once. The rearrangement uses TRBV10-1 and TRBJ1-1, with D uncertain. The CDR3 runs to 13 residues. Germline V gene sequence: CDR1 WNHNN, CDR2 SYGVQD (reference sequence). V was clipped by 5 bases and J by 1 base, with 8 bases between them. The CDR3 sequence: CASSKQPNTEAFF. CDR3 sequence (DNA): TGCGCCAGCAGTAAGCAACCGAACACTGAAGCTTTCTTT.

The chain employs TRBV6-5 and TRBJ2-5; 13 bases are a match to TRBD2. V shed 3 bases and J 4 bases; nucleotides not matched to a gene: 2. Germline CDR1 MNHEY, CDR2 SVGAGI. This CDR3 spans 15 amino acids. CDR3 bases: TGTGCCAGCAGTTATGGACTAGCGGGAGTAGAGACCCAGTACTTC. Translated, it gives CASSYGLAGVETQYF.

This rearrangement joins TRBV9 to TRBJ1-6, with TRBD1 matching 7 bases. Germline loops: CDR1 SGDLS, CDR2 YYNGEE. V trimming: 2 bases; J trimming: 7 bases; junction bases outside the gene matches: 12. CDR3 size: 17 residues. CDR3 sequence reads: CASSVAQGFGTNSPLHF. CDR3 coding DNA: TGTGCCAGCAGCGTGGCACAGGGGTTCGGAACAAATTCACCCCTCCACTTT.

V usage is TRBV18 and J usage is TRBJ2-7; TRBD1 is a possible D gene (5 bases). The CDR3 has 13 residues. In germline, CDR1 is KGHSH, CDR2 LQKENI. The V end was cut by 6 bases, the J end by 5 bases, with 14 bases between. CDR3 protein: CASSLDRFHEQYV. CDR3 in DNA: TGTGCCAGCTCCCTCGACAGATTTCACGAGCAGTACGTC.

Written as DNA, the CDR3 is TGTGCCAGCTGGGACAGGGTAAGCGCCTACGAGCAGTACTTC. This sequence encodes CASWDRVSAYEQYF. This sequence joins TRBV6-1 and TRBJ2-7; 9 nucleotides line up with TRBD1. CDR3 length equals 14 residues. V shed 8 bases and J 2 bases; nucleotides not matched to a gene: 7. Germline V gene data show CDR1 as MNHNS and CDR2 as SASEGT.

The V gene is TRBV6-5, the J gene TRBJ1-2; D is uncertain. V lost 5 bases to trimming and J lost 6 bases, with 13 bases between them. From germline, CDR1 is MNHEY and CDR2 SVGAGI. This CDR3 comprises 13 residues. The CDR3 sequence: CASSRGIGHGYTF. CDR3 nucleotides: TGTGCCAGCAGTAGAGGGATAGGCCATGGCTACACCTTC.

For the CDR3, the DNA is TGTGCCAGCAGCTTTCCCTTAGCGGGGTTCACAGATACGCAGTATTTT. It codes for CASSFPLAGFTDTQYF. V usage is TRBV7-2 and J usage is TRBJ2-3; 8 nucleotides align to TRBD2. Germline lookup yields CDR1 SGHTA and CDR2 FQGNSA. J was trimmed by 2 bases and V by 3 bases; bases with no gene match: 7. This CDR3 has 16 residues.

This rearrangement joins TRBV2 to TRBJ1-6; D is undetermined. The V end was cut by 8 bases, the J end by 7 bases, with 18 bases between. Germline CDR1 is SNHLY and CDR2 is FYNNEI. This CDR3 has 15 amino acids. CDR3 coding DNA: TGTGCCAGCTGGGCCGGAACAAGAACAAATTCACCCCTCCACTTT. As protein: CASWAGTRTNSPLHF.

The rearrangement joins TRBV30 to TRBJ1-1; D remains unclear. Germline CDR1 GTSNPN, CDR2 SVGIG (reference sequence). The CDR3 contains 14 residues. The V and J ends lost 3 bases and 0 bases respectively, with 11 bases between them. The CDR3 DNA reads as TGTGCCTGGAGAGGGAGCGGTTTGAACACTGAAGCTTTCTTT. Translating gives CAWRGSGLNTEAFF.

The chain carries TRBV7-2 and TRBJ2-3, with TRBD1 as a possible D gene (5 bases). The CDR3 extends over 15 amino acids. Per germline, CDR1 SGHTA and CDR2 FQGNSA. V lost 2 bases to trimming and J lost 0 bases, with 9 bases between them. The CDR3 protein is CASSLQGWSTDTQYF. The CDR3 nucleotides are TGTGCCAGCAGCTTACAGGGCTGGAGCACAGATACGCAGTATTTT.

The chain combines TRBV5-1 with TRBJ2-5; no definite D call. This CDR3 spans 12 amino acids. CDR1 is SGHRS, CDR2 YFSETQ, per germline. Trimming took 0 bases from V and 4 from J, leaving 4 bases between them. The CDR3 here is CASSLALETQYF. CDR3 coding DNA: TGCGCCAGCAGCTTGGCCTTAGAGACCCAGTACTTC.

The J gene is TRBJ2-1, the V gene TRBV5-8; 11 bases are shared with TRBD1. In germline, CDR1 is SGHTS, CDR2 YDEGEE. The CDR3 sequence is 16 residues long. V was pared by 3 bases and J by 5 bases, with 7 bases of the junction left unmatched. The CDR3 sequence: CASSWFPGQGDNEQFF. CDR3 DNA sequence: TGTGCCAGCAGCTGGTTCCCGGGACAGGGGGACAATGAGCAGTTCTTC.

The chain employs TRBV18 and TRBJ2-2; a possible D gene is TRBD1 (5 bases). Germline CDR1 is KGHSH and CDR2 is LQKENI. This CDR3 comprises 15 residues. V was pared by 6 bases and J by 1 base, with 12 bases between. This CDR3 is CASSLIGQNTGELFF. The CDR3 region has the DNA TGTGCCAGCTCTCTCATAGGACAGAACACCGGGGAGCTGTTTTTT.

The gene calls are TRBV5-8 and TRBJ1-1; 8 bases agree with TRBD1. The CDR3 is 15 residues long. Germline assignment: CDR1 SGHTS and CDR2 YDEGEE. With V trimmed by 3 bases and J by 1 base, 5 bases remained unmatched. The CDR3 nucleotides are TGTGCCAGCAGCTACCGGGACAGGTGGAACACTGAAGCTTTCTTT. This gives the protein CASSYRDRWNTEAFF.

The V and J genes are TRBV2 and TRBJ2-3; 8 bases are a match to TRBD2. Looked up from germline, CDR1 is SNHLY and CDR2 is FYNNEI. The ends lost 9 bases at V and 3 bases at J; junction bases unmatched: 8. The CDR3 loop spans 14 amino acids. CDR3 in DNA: TGTGCCAGTGAACCAAGCGGGGGTACAGATACGCAGTATTTT. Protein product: CASEPSGGTDTQYF.